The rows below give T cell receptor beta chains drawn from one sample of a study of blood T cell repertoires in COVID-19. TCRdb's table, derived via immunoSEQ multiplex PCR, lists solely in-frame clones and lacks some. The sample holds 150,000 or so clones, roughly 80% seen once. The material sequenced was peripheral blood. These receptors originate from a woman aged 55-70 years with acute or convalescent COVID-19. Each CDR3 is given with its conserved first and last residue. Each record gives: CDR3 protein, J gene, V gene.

CASRSDRGGQYF	TRBJ2-7	TRBV12-3/TRBV12-4
CASRLQGSSWNSPLHF	TRBJ1-6	TRBV19
CAWSGGGSNQPQHF	TRBJ1-5	TRBV30
CSVDSMAQGVGYTF	TRBJ1-2	TRBV29-1
CASSPGDNYGYTF	TRBJ1-2	TRBV18
CAWSTTGVLQPQHF	TRBJ1-5	TRBV30
CASSQDQGSNQPQHF	TRBJ1-5	TRBV4-1
CAITDVGNWGNGYTF	TRBJ1-2	TRBV10-3
CASSQGTEQPQHF	TRBJ1-5	TRBV3-1/TRBV3-2
CSVRTGARDGYTF	TRBJ1-2	TRBV29-1
CASSVHGQPQHF	TRBJ1-5	TRBV3-1/TRBV3-2
CASSRGQRTEAFF	TRBJ1-1	TRBV7-8
CASRPDRNEQFF	TRBJ2-1	TRBV5-1
CASSLRGVSSGNTIYF	TRBJ1-3	TRBV3-1/TRBV3-2
CASGRQGAPVRNSPLHF	TRBJ1-6	TRBV27
CASSFSSPGTEAFF	TRBJ1-1	TRBV7-9
CASSPPARTGNTIYF	TRBJ1-3	TRBV18
CAWRINQNEQFF	TRBJ2-1	TRBV30
CASSPPGNTEAFF	TRBJ1-1	TRBV11-2
CATSDLQGGFNEKLFF	TRBJ1-4	TRBV24-1
CASGQEGQPQHF	TRBJ1-5	TRBV2
CASSPGLAGGQETQYF	TRBJ2-5	TRBV7-3
CSVVITAGFGEQYF	TRBJ2-7	TRBV29-1
CASSPEGVWTTGELFF	TRBJ2-2	TRBV5-6
CASSQVSVSGGIQGGEQYF	TRBJ2-7	TRBV4-1
CASSPGQGGSVNTEAFF	TRBJ1-1	TRBV5-1
CASSATGFAEAFF	TRBJ1-1	TRBV6-4
CASSLFQGISNQPQHF	TRBJ1-5	TRBV7-9
CASSLPRGQETNTGELFF	TRBJ2-2	TRBV5-1
CAWSLNIRGTEAFF	TRBJ1-1	TRBV30